This T cell receptor (beta chain) was sequenced in a study of technical replicates of blood from a handful of donors. Some clones are missing from TCRdb's copy, which holds only in-frame ones; the method was immunoSEQ multiplex PCR. Of approximately 92,000 clones listed, about 96% are singletons. Sequenced input: T cells isolated from PBMCs. This clonotype originated in a human donor in good health.

The CDR3 sequence is CATGDRTHGDIQYF. The CDR3 bases are TGTGCCACCGGGGACAGAACTCACGGGGACATTCAGTACTTC. The chain uses TRBV5-4 and TRBJ2-4; TRBD1 matches 7 bases. The CDR3 length is 14 residues. V lost 9 bases, J lost 8 bases, and 14 bases stayed unmatched. Germline V CDR1 and CDR2: SGHNT, YYREEE (reference sequence).